The 8 T cell receptor beta chains listed next were all sequenced from one sample in a study of CD8 T cells in ankylosing spondylitis. TCRdb reanalysed the 5' RACE reads using MiXCR and keeps one entry per CDR3 protein. The table records more than 25,000 distinct CDR3 sequences, approximately 14% of them present only once. Sequenced: blood. Every receptor here comes from a male donor with ankylosing spondylitis or in good health (not recorded which).

This clonotype was recorded a few times. The rearrangement joins TRBV12-3 or TRBV12-4 to TRBJ2-2; no reliable D call. V gave up 2 bases and J gave up 6 bases, with 4 bases separating them. This CDR3 has 12 amino acids. Here the CDR3 DNA reads TGTGCCAGCAGTTTATCGGCCGGGGAGCTGTTTTTT. Protein: CASSLSAGELFF.

This clonotype was found once. V usage is TRBV12-3 or TRBV12-4 and J usage is TRBJ1-5; D remains ambiguous. Trimming cost V 3 bases and J 6 bases, with 12 bases left between them. This CDR3 is 14 amino acids long. The CDR3 here is CASSFGVRGQPQHF. The CDR3 nucleotides read TGTGCCAGCAGTTTCGGGGTTCGCGGTCAGCCCCAGCATTTT.

The rearrangement uses TRBV10-3 and TRBJ2-5; 7 bases are shared with TRBD2. From germline, CDR1 is ENHRY and CDR2 SYGVKD. This CDR3 has 14 residues. The ends lost 2 bases at V and 4 bases at J; junction bases unmatched: 4. CDR3 sequence (DNA): TGTGCCATCAGTGAGGGGACTAAAGGAGAGACCCAGTACTTC. It translates to CAISEGTKGETQYF.

In its sample, this clonotype was seen a few times. The V and J genes are TRBV20-1 and TRBJ2-7; 14 bases map to TRBD2. The CDR3 consists of 17 residues. V was clipped by 3 bases and J by 5 bases; unmatched bases: 12. The germline CDR1 and CDR2 sequences are DFQATT and SNEGSKA (reference sequence). CDR3 region: CSASQALGTSGSDEQYF. DNA of the CDR3: TGCAGTGCTAGTCAAGCCCTCGGGACTAGCGGGAGCGACGAGCAGTACTTC.

The chain employs TRBV7-9 and TRBJ1-3; 8 bases match TRBD1. V lost 4 bases, J lost 5 bases, and 7 bases stayed unmatched. Germline CDR1 is SEHNR and CDR2 is FQNEAQ (reference sequence). The CDR3 has 15 residues. The CDR3: CASSSDRESRNTIYF. The CDR3 DNA sequence: TGTGCCAGCAGCTCGGACAGGGAAAGTCGAAACACCATATATTTT.

This clonotype was observed a few times. The chain combines TRBV5-1 with TRBJ2-2; possibly TRBD2 for D (5 bases). Germline assignment: CDR1 SGHRS and CDR2 YFSETQ. The CDR3 runs 14 residues. Trimming left V 4 bases short and J 4 bases short, with 11 bases between. CDR3 region: CASSQAGSTGELFF. The CDR3 DNA reads TGCGCCAGCAGCCAGGCGGGCAGCACCGGGGAGCTGTTTTTT.

V and J are TRBV28 and TRBJ2-7; no clear D. Between the trimmed V and J ends, which lost 5 bases and 4 bases, there was a span of 12 bases. The length of the CDR3 is 13 residues. Germline CDR1 is MDHEN and CDR2 is SYDVKM. As DNA, the CDR3 is TGTGCCAGCAGTGAAGACCCCCAATACGAGCAGTACGTC. Translated, it gives CASSEDPQYEQYV.

This clonotype came up a few times. The gene calls are TRBV28 and TRBJ2-1; D not resolved. The V end was cut by 1 base, the J end by 6 bases, with 7 bases between. Germline CDR1 and CDR2: MDHEN and SYDVKM. The CDR3 extends over 13 amino acids. The chain's CDR3 is CASSLLFSNEQFF. In DNA, the CDR3 is TGTGCCAGCAGTTTATTATTCAGCAATGAGCAGTTCTTC.